This T cell receptor (beta chain) appears in the sequencing data of a study of CD8+ T cells in alopecia areata. This CDR3 has 16 amino acids. The germline gives CDR1 MDHEN, CDR2 SYDVKM. The ends lost 2 bases at V and 9 bases at J; junction bases unmatched: 11. Following extraction, RNA underwent reverse transcription to cDNA, which served as the sequencing template. Clones were sequenced by immunoSEQ multiplex PCR, and TCRdb holds only the in-frame ones, with some missing. The sample lists 90,000 to 120,000 clones, 80% to 85% occurring once. Of note for this clone: The target antigen is unknown.

Treatment in this sample: oral pan-JAK inhibitor, 5-10 mg twice daily. Alopecia areata patients provided lesional scalp punch biopsies and peripheral blood, both collected for the study. General study points: A large proportion of expanded lesional clones were detected persisting in scalp and blood during tofacitinib.

The source is a human donor with alopecia areata. The V gene is TRBV28, the J gene TRBJ2-1; 9 bases agree with TRBD1. The source material was CD8+ T cells sorted from blood, sampled at week 24, from a patient treated with tofacitinib. CDR3 bases: TGTGCCAGCAGTTTAGAGCCCGGACAGGGGTCGGTTGAGCAGTTCTTC. Translated, it gives CASSLEPGQGSVEQFF.